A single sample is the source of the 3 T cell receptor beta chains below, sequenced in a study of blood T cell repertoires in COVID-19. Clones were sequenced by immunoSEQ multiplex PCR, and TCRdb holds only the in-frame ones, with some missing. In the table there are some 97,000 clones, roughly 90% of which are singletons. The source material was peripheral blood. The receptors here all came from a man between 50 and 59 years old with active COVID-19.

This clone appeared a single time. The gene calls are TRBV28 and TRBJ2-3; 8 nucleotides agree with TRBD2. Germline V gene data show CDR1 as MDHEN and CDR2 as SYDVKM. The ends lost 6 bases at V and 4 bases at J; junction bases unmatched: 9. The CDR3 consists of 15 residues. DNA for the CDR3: TGTGCCAGCAGCCACGGGACTAGTAGGTCAGATACGCAGTATTTT. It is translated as CASSHGTSRSDTQYF.

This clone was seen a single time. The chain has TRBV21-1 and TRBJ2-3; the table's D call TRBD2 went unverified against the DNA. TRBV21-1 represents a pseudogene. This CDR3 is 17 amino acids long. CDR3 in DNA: TGTGCCAGCAGCAAATGGGGTGGGAGCGAGATCACAGATACGCAGTATTTT. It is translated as CASSKWGGSEITDTQYF.

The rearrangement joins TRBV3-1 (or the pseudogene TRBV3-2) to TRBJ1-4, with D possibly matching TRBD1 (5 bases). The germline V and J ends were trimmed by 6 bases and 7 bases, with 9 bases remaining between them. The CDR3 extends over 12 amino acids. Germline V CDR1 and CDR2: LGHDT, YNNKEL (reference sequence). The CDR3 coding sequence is TGTGCCAGCAGGGGGGGAGGTGAAAAACTGTTTTTT. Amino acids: CASRGGGEKLFF.